These 5 T cell receptor beta chains came from one sample sequenced in a study of PD-1 blockade in classical Hodgkin lymphoma (dated by TCRdb to about 2020). In light of the paper, this sample's time point label describes: cycle 2 day 1 (C2D1) of nivolumab. Relapse after autologous stem cell transplantation had occurred in all trial patients, and cohorts A, B and C were distinguished by prior brentuximab vedotin exposure. Libraries came from the immunoSEQ multiplex PCR assay. This immuneACCESS table, as held by TCRdb, lists in-frame sequences with V and J called but not all clones. Of the missing ones, under half trace to an unresolved V gene in checked studies; the others have no known cause. For this sample the table gives about 110,000 clones, of which roughly nine tenths were detected only once. Of the sample, just under 20% is held by the ten largest clones. The sample consisted of peripheral blood mononuclear cells (PBMCs), taken before the second cycle of nivolumab. All receptors derive from a human donor with classical Hodgkin lymphoma.

The J gene is TRBJ2-7, the V gene TRBV19, with a tentative D call TRBD1 (6 bases). Looked up from germline, CDR1 is LNHDA and CDR2 is SQIVND (reference sequence). Trimming took 0 bases from V and 2 from J, leaving 14 bases between them. The CDR3 sequence is 16 residues long. The CDR3 here is CASSIDPGQGTYEQYF. DNA for the CDR3: TGTGCCAGTAGTATAGACCCGGGACAAGGCACCTACGAGCAGTACTTC.

This rearrangement joins TRBV27 to TRBJ1-2; 8 bases are shared with TRBD1. Germline-derived CDR1 and CDR2 are MNHEY and SMNVEV (reference sequence). V shed 4 bases and J 6 bases; nucleotides not matched to a gene: 13. There are 16 residues in the CDR3. The CDR3 DNA is TGTGCCAGCAGTTCCCAGAAGGTCAGGGGGCGCGATGGCTACACCTTC. This codes for CASSSQKVRGRDGYTF.

The chain recombines TRBV25-1 with TRBJ1-3; maybe TRBD1 (5 bases). The CDR3 sequence is 14 residues long. The V end was cut by 5 bases, the J end by 0 bases, with 8 bases between. Looked up from germline, CDR1 is MGHDK and CDR2 is SYGVNS. The DNA for the CDR3 is TGTGCCAGCAGTCCGACAGTCTCTGGAAACACCATATATTTT. The encoded protein is CASSPTVSGNTIYF.

The rearrangement uses TRBV2 and TRBJ2-5; weak D call: TRBD2 (5 bases). Germline CDR1 and CDR2: SNHLY and FYNNEI. The CDR3 totals 18 residues. The V end lost 3 bases, the J end lost 2 bases, and 22 bases lay between the germline ends. The CDR3 nucleotides read TGTGCCAGCAGTGATCTGATAAACGGACTGGCTTTACAAGAGACCCAGTACTTC. Translating it yields CASSDLINGLALQETQYF.

The chain links TRBV4-2 to TRBJ2-3; D is undetermined. V was shortened by 4 bases and J by 1 base, with 9 bases between the two germline ends. The CDR3 has 14 amino acids. Germline CDR1 and CDR2: LGHNA and YNFKEQ. The CDR3 DNA sequence: TGTGCCAGCAGCCCCACGGACCGCACAGATACGCAGTATTTT. Its protein is CASSPTDRTDTQYF.